Listed below are T cell receptor beta chains from one sample, sequenced in a study of blood T cell repertoires in COVID-19. TCRdb's copy holds only in-frame clones and misses some; the assay was immunoSEQ multiplex PCR. Among about 190,000 clones listed, about 88% were seen once. Sequenced sample: peripheral blood. Source of these receptors: a woman aged 40 to 50 who had recovered from COVID-19. The CDR3 runs from the conserved cysteine through the conserved F or W. A D gene is named only where the DNA matches it firmly. A clone size is listed for some rows: how often the clone was seen (once, few, many), or a class if it is expanded.

TRBJ1-1,TRBD1,TRBV25-1,15,once,TGTGCCAGCAGTGACCCTAGAACAGGGGACACTGAAGCTTTCTTT,CASSDPRTGDTEAFF
TRBJ2-7,TRBD1,TRBV12-3/TRBV12-4,12,.,TGTGCCAGCAGGACAGGGACCGGCGAGCAGTACTTC,CASRTGTGEQYF
TRBJ2-7,TRBD2,TRBV28,14,.,TGTGCCAGCAGTCAAACTAGCGGGCGGGGGAAGGAGTACTTC,CASSQTSGRGKEYF
TRBJ1-5,TRBD1,TRBV11-2,16,.,TGTGCCAGCAGCTTAGGCACGACAGGGGGCAATCAGCCCCAGCATTTT,CASSLGTTGGNQPQHF
TRBJ1-1,.,TRBV7-9,12,.,TGTGCCAGCAGCGCGATTCAGGGGAAAGCTTTCTTT,CASSAIQGKAFF
TRBJ2-1,TRBD2,TRBV7-9,16,.,TGTGCCAGCAGCTCGGGACTAGCCTCGCTGTACAATGAGCAGTTCTTC,CASSSGLASLYNEQFF
TRBJ2-1,TRBD2,TRBV7-2,15,.,TGTGCCAGCAGCCTGAGACTAGCGGGAGTAGGTGAGCAGTTCTTC,CASSLRLAGVGEQFF
TRBJ1-2,.,TRBV19,13,.,TGTGCCAGTAGTATCGGCAGGTCGGCCGGCTACACCTTC,CASSIGRSAGYTF
TRBJ2-7,.,TRBV2,15,.,TGTGCCAGCAGTGTTGGAGACAGGTCCGCCTACGAGCAGTACTTC,CASSVGDRSAYEQYF
TRBJ2-7,TRBD1,TRBV4-2,15,.,TGTGCCAGCAGCCAAGATTTCCCAGGGGGCTACGAGCAGTACTTC,CASSQDFPGGYEQYF
TRBJ2-1,.,TRBV27,16,.,TGTGCCAGCAGTTTGCGCGCAGGGCAGTCCTACAATGAGCAGTTCTTC,CASSLRAGQSYNEQFF
TRBJ2-7,.,TRBV5-3,16,.,TGTGCCAGAAGCTTGACCTTAGGCGGGGACCACTACGAGCAGTACTTC,CARSLTLGGDHYEQYF
TRBJ2-1,.,TRBV5-4,13,.,TGTGCCAGCAGCGGAGGACTACACAATGAGCAGTTCTTC,CASSGGLHNEQFF
TRBJ1-3,.,TRBV3-1/TRBV3-2,14,.,TGTGCCAGCAGTATTCAGGGATCCGGAAACACCATATATTTT,CASSIQGSGNTIYF
TRBJ1-2,.,TRBV28,16,.,TGTGCCAGCAGCTTATCCGGGACACGGCTGATCTATGGCTACACCTTC,CASSLSGTRLIYGYTF
TRBJ2-7,TRBD1,TRBV7-2,14,.,TGTGCCAGCAGCTTGGGGACAGCTTTCTACGAGCAGTACTTC,CASSLGTAFYEQYF
TRBJ2-7,.,TRBV5-1,16,.,TGCGCCAGCAGCTTGGAAGTGGCTATCCGGGGAAACGAGCAGTACTTC,CASSLEVAIRGNEQYF
TRBJ2-1,TRBD2,TRBV5-4,17,.,TGTGCCAGCAGCTTGGCTGGGAAAAAGGGACTAGCGGGAGGGGGTTTCTTC,CASSLAGKKGLAGGGFF
TRBJ2-3,TRBD2,TRBV7-8,16,.,TGTGCCAGCAGCCTCAAGACTAGCCTGTTAACAGATACGCAGTATTTT,CASSLKTSLLTDTQYF
TRBJ2-7,.,TRBV7-2,14,.,TGTGCCAGCAGCCCGGGACTGGACTCCTACGAGCAGTACTTC,CASSPGLDSYEQYF
TRBJ1-6,.,TRBV18,16,.,TGTGCCAGCTCACAGAATCTCAGGGGTGGGGATTCACCCCTCCACTTT,CASSQNLRGGDSPLHF
TRBJ1-6,.,TRBV11-2,13,once,TGTGCCAGCAGCTTCCCCGGGGGTTCACCCCTCCACTTT,CASSFPGGSPLHF
TRBJ1-5,TRBD1,TRBV30,15,once,TGTGCCTGGAGTGGCGGGACAGGGGGCAGTCAGCCCCAGCATTTT,CAWSGGTGGSQPQHF
TRBJ2-7,.,TRBV28,14,.,TGTGCCAGCAGTACCCCGGAACAGGTTTACGAGCAGTACTTC,CASSTPEQVYEQYF
TRBJ1-2,TRBD1,TRBV6-5,15,.,TGTGCCAGCAGCTTCGACAGGGGGCGCAGCTATGGCTACACCTTC,CASSFDRGRSYGYTF
TRBJ1-1,.,TRBV25-1,13,once,TGTGCCAGCAGTGAATGGAGGGGCACTGAAGCTTTCTTT,CASSEWRGTEAFF
TRBJ1-4,TRBD1,TRBV18,19,once,TGTGCCAGCTCACCACTCTCTGGGACAGGGATTTTCGAAGGTGGAAAACTGTTTTTT,CASSPLSGTGIFEGGKLFF
TRBJ2-2,TRBD2,TRBV7-9,19,.,TGTGCCAGCAGCCATAGGACTAGCGGGGTGGAAAGGACCACCGGGGAGCTGTTTTTT,CASSHRTSGVERTTGELFF
TRBJ1-2,.,TRBV4-1,15,.,TGCGCCAGCAGCCAAGATTTGATGGCAGGGAATGGCTACACCTTC,CASSQDLMAGNGYTF